This T cell receptor (beta chain) was captured in a study of blood T cells in healthy people across ages. Then a second PCR, running roughly 7 to 11 cycles, was carried out with a sample-barcoded 5' primer and a J-beta primer mix. The template-switch adaptor, which had 12 random nucleotides, put a tag on each cDNA molecule. TCRdb passed the 5' RACE reads through MiXCR, listing each CDR3 protein once. Among about 680,000 distinct CDR3 sequences listed, 49% were seen once. The CDR3 contains 10 residues. V dropped 3 bases and J dropped 4 bases, with 3 bases sitting between them. Per germline, CDR1 SQVTM and CDR2 ANQGSEA.

The J gene is TRBJ1-1, the V gene TRBV29-1, with D unclear. Specimen: blood. The source is a woman between 55 and 75 years old in good health. CDR3 region: CSVEGTEAFF. CDR3 bases: TGCAGCGTTGAGGGCACTGAAGCTTTCTTT.